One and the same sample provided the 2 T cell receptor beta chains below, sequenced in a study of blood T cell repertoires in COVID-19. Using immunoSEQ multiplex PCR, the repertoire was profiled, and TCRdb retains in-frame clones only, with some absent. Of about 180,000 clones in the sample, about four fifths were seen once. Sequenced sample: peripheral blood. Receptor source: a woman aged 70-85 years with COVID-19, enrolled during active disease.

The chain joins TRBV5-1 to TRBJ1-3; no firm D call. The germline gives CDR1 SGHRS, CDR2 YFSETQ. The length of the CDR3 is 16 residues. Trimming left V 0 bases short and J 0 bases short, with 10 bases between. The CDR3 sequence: CASSLARKSSGNTIYF. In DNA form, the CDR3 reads TGCGCCAGCAGCTTGGCCAGGAAAAGCTCTGGAAACACCATATATTTT.

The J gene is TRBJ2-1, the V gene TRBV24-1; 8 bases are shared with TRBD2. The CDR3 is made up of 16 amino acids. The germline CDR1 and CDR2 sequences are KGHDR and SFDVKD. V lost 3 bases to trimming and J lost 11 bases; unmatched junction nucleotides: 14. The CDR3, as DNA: TGTGCCACCAGTGATCCCCCCTCGGGTAGCGGGACTCAGCAGTTCTTC. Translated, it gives CATSDPPSGSGTQQFF.